This TCR beta chain was retrieved from a study of T-cell memory formation after mild COVID-19. Using constant-segment primers, 5'RACE produced TCR alpha and TCR beta cDNA libraries carrying sample barcodes and UMIs. Using its own MiXCR run on the 5' RACE reads, TCRdb lists one record per CDR3 protein. The sample has 150,000 or so distinct CDR3 sequences, roughly 15% seen once. This clonotype has only a few counts. What it binds is unknown. The study's findings and limits: Clones which contracted sat mainly in CM and EM if CD4+, and in EMRA if CD8+. Cross-reactive memory appears to have joined, as suggested by some responding clones showing up in pre-infection memory. Contracting clones, day 15 to 85, had balanced CD4/CD8, and later expanders favored CD4+.

The CDR3 length is 14 residues. With 0 bases removed from V and 5 bases from J, the gap between germline ends came to 12 bases. CDR1 SGDLS and CDR2 YYNGEE come from the germline V gene. The source of this sequence is an adult woman who had mild COVID-19 (a few samples of this study predate the infection). Cell type and time point are not known. The chain recombines TRBV9 with TRBJ2-7; D is possibly TRBD2 (7 bases). Sample: PBMCs or a T cell subset sorted from them (not recorded which). The CDR3 spells CASSVGGGPDEQYF. The CDR3 nucleotides are TGTGCCAGCAGCGTAGGGGGGGGCCCAGACGAGCAGTACTTC.